This T cell receptor (beta chain) is drawn from a study of T-cell memory formation after mild COVID-19. Study results and limitations: Contracting CD8+ clones were enriched in EMRA, CD4+ mainly in CM and EM.

This clonotype has a handful of counts. The target antigen is unknown. The V gene's germline CDR1 is SGDLS and CDR2 YYNGEE. V lost 0 bases and J 0 bases, leaving 15 bases between the germline ends. The CDR3 contains 18 residues. Employing constant-segment primers, 5'RACE generated TCR alpha and TCR beta cDNA libraries bearing sample barcodes and UMIs. TCRdb re-analysed the 5' RACE reads in MiXCR, keeping a single row per CDR3 protein. There are around 340,000 distinct CDR3 sequences in the sample; more than 15% occur only once, and 20% to 25% lies in the top ten. The chain carries TRBV9 and TRBJ1-4; D is perhaps TRBD1 (5 bases). The TCR was taken from a man younger than 35 who had mild COVID-19 (a few samples of this study predate the infection). Cell type and time point are not known. The source material was PBMCs or a T cell subset sorted from them (not recorded which). This CDR3 reads CASSVGGDPSATNEKLFF. The CDR3 region has the DNA TGTGCCAGCAGCGTAGGGGGGGATCCCTCTGCAACTAATGAAAAACTGTTTTTT.